Presented here are 4 T cell receptor beta chains from one specimen sequenced in a study of blood T cell repertoires in COVID-19. Generated by immunoSEQ multiplex PCR, the TCRdb table keeps only in-frame clones and is missing some. The sample contains about 300,000 clones, 85% to 90% of which appear only once. The sequenced sample consisted of peripheral blood. These receptors originate from a human donor in a cohort sampled during active COVID-19.

This clone was detected once. The chain links TRBV4-3 to TRBJ1-2, with TRBD1 matching 10 bases. CDR1 and CDR2 from the germline V gene are LGHNA and YSLEER. Trimming took 0 bases from V and 8 from J; bases not matched to a gene: 12. The CDR3 has 17 residues. The CDR3 DNA reads TGCGCCAGCAGCCAAGATCAGGGAGGACAGGGGGTGAAGGGCTACACCTTC. It encodes CASSQDQGGQGVKGYTF.

The chain recombines TRBV18 with TRBJ2-2; D possibly corresponds to TRBD2 (5 bases). Germline-derived CDR1 and CDR2 are KGHSH and LQKENI. Trimming cost V 2 bases and J 6 bases, with 7 bases left between them. This CDR3 has 13 residues. The CDR3 DNA follows: TGTGCCAGCTCACCAAAGGAGGCCGGGGAGCTGTTTTTT. Translating it yields CASSPKEAGELFF.

This clone appeared a single time. This rearrangement joins TRBV18 to TRBJ2-2; TRBD2 matches at 7 bases. The trim removed 3 bases at V and 3 bases at J, leaving 10 bases unmatched. The CDR3 spans 17 residues. The germline V gene encodes CDR1 KGHSH and CDR2 LQKENI. The CDR3 DNA sequence: TGTGCCAGCTCACCCAGACTATCCGCGGGGGACACCGGGGAGCTGTTTTTT. It translates to CASSPRLSAGDTGELFF. Based on the CDR3 plus reference TRBV18 and TRBJ2-2, the full variable domain is NAGVMQNPRHLVRRRGQEARLRCSPMKGHSHVYWYRQLPEEGLKFMVYLQKENIIDESGMPKERFSAEFPKEGPSILRIQQVVRGDSAAYFCASSPRLSAGDTGELFFGEGSRLTVL.

J is TRBJ1-2 and V is TRBV5-4; TRBD1 is a possible D gene (6 bases). The CDR3 is made up of 13 amino acids. Trimming removed 5 bases from V and 8 bases from J, with 16 bases in between. Looked up from germline, CDR1 is SGHNT and CDR2 is YYREEE (reference sequence). CDR3 DNA sequence: TGTGCCAGCAGGTCTTCAGGGGTTTTGGGCTACACCTTC. Translated, it gives CASRSSGVLGYTF.